This paragraph reports one T cell receptor beta chain. This entry is derived from a study of shared T cell receptors in the human thymus. Trimming cost V 2 bases and J 3 bases; bases outside gene matches: 10. The CDR3 is made up of 17 amino acids. Germline V CDR1 and CDR2: WNHNN, SYGVQD (reference sequence). The method was immunoSEQ multiplex PCR; TCRdb's version includes in-frame clones alone and lacks a portion of them. The sample carries hundreds of thousands of clones, more than 85% recorded once. Sequenced sample: thymocytes. This TCR was sampled from a human donor. The chain carries TRBV10-1 and TRBJ2-7; 10 nucleotides align to TRBD1. DNA of the CDR3: TGCGCCAGCAGTGAGGGACAGGGGGATTTTGATGACTACGAGCAGTACTTC. Translation gives CASSEGQGDFDDYEQYF.